This is a list of T cell receptor beta chains from one sample in a study of Ad26.COV2.S vaccination and SARS-CoV-2 variants. Some clones are missing from TCRdb's copy, which holds only in-frame ones; the method was immunoSEQ multiplex PCR. Among around 300,000 clones listed, around 89% were seen once. Here the sequenced sample was peripheral blood, taken in a trial of Ad26.COV2.S vaccine versus placebo. The receptors come from a person between 18 and 65 years old who received the Ad26.COV2.S COVID-19 vaccine or a placebo. CDR3s include the opening cysteine and the closing phenylalanine or tryptophan. The D gene is left open where the match is weak. Some rows mark clone size as missing; the rest say once, few, many or name a class of expanded clone.

. | TRBJ2-2 | TRBV6-5 | . | 13 | TGTGCCAGCAGGGGGTCGGTCACCGGGGAGCTGTTTTTT | CASRGSVTGELFF
. | TRBJ2-3 | TRBV28 | TRBD2 | 16 | TGTGCCAGCAGTGGGGCCACAGCGGGGACCACAGATACGCAGTATTTT | CASSGATAGTTDTQYF
. | TRBJ2-7 | TRBV4-1 | . | 12 | TGCGCCAGCAGCCAAGGCCCCTACGAGCAGTACTTC | CASSQGPYEQYF
. | TRBJ2-5 | TRBV7-9 | TRBD1 | 17 | TGTGCCAGCAGCTTTGTTTCCGGGACAGGGGAACAAGAGACCCAGTACTTC | CASSFVSGTGEQETQYF
. | TRBJ1-2 | TRBV6-5 | . | 13 | TGTGCCAGCAGTTACGGCAGAGGTAACGGCTACACCTTC | CASSYGRGNGYTF
. | TRBJ1-2 | TRBV5-4 | . | 14 | TGTGCCAGCAGCTTGGCGGCACCGGGGCAGCGCTACACCTTC | CASSLAAPGQRYTF
few | TRBJ1-5 | TRBV5-6 | . | 15 | TGTGCCAGCAGCCGTACGGGGGGAGGAAATCAGCCCCAGCATTTT | CASSRTGGGNQPQHF
. | TRBJ1-1 | TRBV5-8 | . | 14 | TGTGCCAGCAGCGTCGGACGGAGGAACACTGAAGCTTTCTTT | CASSVGRRNTEAFF
few | TRBJ2-7 | TRBV6-1 | . | 15 | TGTGCCAGCAGTGAAGCGCTTCACAGTACCTACGAGCAGTACTTC | CASSEALHSTYEQYF
once | TRBJ2-1 | TRBV3-1/TRBV3-2 | TRBD2 | 16 | TGTGCCAGCAGCCAAGATGCCAGCGGGAGCCTCGATGAGCAGTTCTTC | CASSQDASGSLDEQFF
. | TRBJ2-7 | TRBV4-2 | TRBD2 | 15 | TGTGCCAGCAGCCAAGGTAGCGGGGGATCCTACGAGCAGTACTTC | CASSQGSGGSYEQYF
. | TRBJ1-5 | TRBV7-9 | . | 16 | TGTGCCAGCAGCTTAGTGCAGGGTTCCAGCAATCAGCCCCAGCATTTT | CASSLVQGSSNQPQHF
. | TRBJ1-5 | TRBV19 | . | 14 | TGTGCCAGCGGATCGACAGTGGACAATCAGCCCCAGCATTTT | CASGSTVDNQPQHF
. | TRBJ2-1 | TRBV3-1/TRBV3-2 | TRBD1 | 15 | TGTGCCAGCAGCCCCTACCGACAGGGAAGGTATGAGCAGTTCTTC | CASSPYRQGRYEQFF
few | TRBJ2-7 | TRBV5-1 | TRBD1 | 16 | TGCGCCAGCAGCGGAATACAGGGGGCCCTATCCTACGAGCAGTACTTC | CASSGIQGALSYEQYF
. | TRBJ2-3 | TRBV4-3 | . | 17 | TGCGCCAGCAGCCAAAACCCTCGAGGCGCGGACACAGATACGCAGTATTTT | CASSQNPRGADTDTQYF
. | TRBJ2-5 | TRBV28 | . | 16 | TGTGCCAGCAGTTTATGGCGGGACAAGGGTTGGGAGACCCAGTACTTC | CASSLWRDKGWETQYF